These T cell receptor beta chains were read from a single sample in a study of identical twins. TCRdb fed the 5' RACE reads into MiXCR, producing one record per CDR3 protein. The data contain about 300,000 distinct CDR3 sequences, approximately 13% of them singletons. Separately, the same data were catalogued under a study of yellow fever vaccine responses in identical twins.

Sequenced input: CD8+ T cells sorted from blood. The origin of the receptors is a woman aged 18-35 years in good health. The CDR3 runs from the conserved cysteine through the conserved F or W. D genes are given only for firm matches. Some rows have no size entry. The others give once, few or many, or a class for an expanded clone.

CDR3nt	CDR3aa	d_gene	v_gene	abundance	j_gene
TGTGCCAGCAGCGCTAACACAGGGCGCGAGCAGTACTTC	CASSANTGREQYF	NA	TRBV9	few	TRBJ2-7
TGTGCCAGCAGCGTAGCTGGACTACCGACCTACGAGCAGTACTTC	CASSVAGLPTYEQYF	NA	TRBV9	many	TRBJ2-7
TGTGCCAGCAGCTTATGGACAGGGACCTCCTACGAGCAGTACTTC	CASSLWTGTSYEQYF	TRBD1	TRBV11-2	few	TRBJ2-7
TGTGCCATCAGTGAGGGGACGAGCTCCTACAATGAGCAGTTCTTC	CAISEGTSSYNEQFF	NA	TRBV10-3	many	TRBJ2-1
TGTGCCTGGAGGTACGTCCCATACAAGCAGTTCTTC	CAWRYVPYKQFF	NA	TRBV30	NA	TRBJ2-1
TGCTGTGCCGATAATTCGGTTGCGGATAACACAGATACGCAGTATTTT	CCADNSVADNTDTQYF	NA	TRBV20-1	NA	TRBJ2-3
TGTGCCAGCAGCTTAGGAAGACAGCACCAAGAGACCCAGTACTTC	CASSLGRQHQETQYF	NA	TRBV7-9	few	TRBJ2-5
TGTGCCAGCAGCGCGGCGAGGTTGGGACAGCGGGGGGGGGCAGATACGCAGTATTTT	CASSAARLGQRGGADTQYF	TRBD2	TRBV7-8	few	TRBJ2-3
TGTGCCAGCAGCCAAGGGACTAACACAAACAATGAGCAGTTCTTC	CASSQGTNTNNEQFF	TRBD2	TRBV12-3/TRBV12-4	few	TRBJ2-1
TGTGCCAGCAGGCCGGGAGTCCAAGAGACCCAGTACTTC	CASRPGVQETQYF	NA	TRBV25-1	few	TRBJ2-5
TGTGCCAGCAGCCCTAGGGTCCCCGGGGAGCTGTTTTTT	CASSPRVPGELFF	NA	TRBV6-2/TRBV6-3	NA	TRBJ2-2
TGTGCCAGCAGCTTTACCGCGTCGGGGGGTGGTACAGATACGCAGTATTTT	CASSFTASGGGTDTQYF	TRBD2	TRBV7-9	NA	TRBJ2-3
TGCGCCAGCAGCTTAGATACAGGGAACACCGGGGAGCTGTTTTTT	CASSLDTGNTGELFF	NA	TRBV5-1	few	TRBJ2-2
TGTGCCAGCAGCTTAGAACAGACACCTAACTATGGCTACACCTTC	CASSLEQTPNYGYTF	NA	TRBV7-6	few	TRBJ1-2
TGTGCCACCAGCAGAGGGTGGCAGGGGAAATACAATGAGCAGTTCTTC	CATSRGWQGKYNEQFF	NA	TRBV15	few	TRBJ2-1
TGTGCCAGCAGTTACCCAGATAGAATGAACACTGAAGCTTTCTTT	CASSYPDRMNTEAFF	NA	TRBV6-5	NA	TRBJ1-1
TGTGCCAGCAGTGCCCTAGCGGGAGGACCTTACAATGAGCAGTTCTTC	CASSALAGGPYNEQFF	TRBD2	TRBV2	few	TRBJ2-1
TGCAGTGCTAGCCTAACCGGGACGGGGCAAGAGACCCAGTACTTC	CSASLTGTGQETQYF	NA	TRBV20-1	NA	TRBJ2-5
TGCGCCAGCAGCTTGGTGTCGACAGAGCACACAGATACGCAGTATTTT	CASSLVSTEHTDTQYF	NA	TRBV5-1	NA	TRBJ2-3
TGTGCCAGCAGCTTAGGTTCTAGCTCGTGGGCCAACACCGGGGAGCTGTTTTTT	CASSLGSSSWANTGELFF	NA	TRBV7-6	few	TRBJ2-2
TGCACCAGCAGTGAAGACGCGGGAGGCAGGGGTGAGCAGTTCTTC	CTSSEDAGGRGEQFF	NA	TRBV1	NA	TRBJ2-1
TGTGCCAGCAGTTTTCGACAGGGTAGCAATCAGCCCCAGCATTTT	CASSFRQGSNQPQHF	TRBD1	TRBV28	few	TRBJ1-5
TGTGCCAGCAGTTTGGGGGACCGGGTATGGGGCTCCTACAATGAGCAGTTCTTC	CASSLGDRVWGSYNEQFF	NA	TRBV12-3/TRBV12-4	few	TRBJ2-1
TGTGCCAGCAGTTTATTCAGAAACTCCTACGAGCAGTACTTC	CASSLFRNSYEQYF	NA	TRBV28	NA	TRBJ2-7
TGTGCCAGCAGCGAACAGGGGGGAAAGATGTTTTTT	CASSEQGGKMFF	TRBD1	TRBV9	NA	TRBJ2-2
TGTGCCAGCAGCGGACGCACAGATACGCAGTATTTT	CASSGRTDTQYF	NA	TRBV9	many	TRBJ2-3
TGTGCCAGCAGCCAAGTCCAGGACGGCAACAATGAGCAGTTCTTC	CASSQVQDGNNEQFF	NA	TRBV4-2	few	TRBJ2-1